The 14 T cell receptor beta chains reported below all come from one sample, sequenced in a study of shared clonotypes between healthy human individuals. Profiling relied on immunoSEQ multiplex PCR, and the TCRdb table lists in-frame clones only, not all of them. The sample lists roughly 2.5 million clones; around nine tenths were seen once. The sequencing input was naive CD4+ T cells sorted from blood. Documented subset: CD45RA+ positively selected. The receptors were sampled from a man aged 18-30 years in good health.

The chain links TRBV27 to TRBJ2-1, with D unclear. This CDR3 is built from 17 residues. The germline V gene encodes CDR1 MNHEY and CDR2 SMNVEV (reference sequence). Trimming left V 5 bases short and J 1 base short, with 18 bases between. The CDR3 DNA is TGTGCCAGCAGTCCCCCCGGCTACTTTTCTTCCTACAATGAGCAGTTCTTC. Its translation: CASSPPGYFSSYNEQFF.

As concerns this clone: Other DNA sequences in the same sample also yield this CDR3. The rearrangement links TRBV7-2 to TRBJ2-7; D remains unclear. The V end lost 5 bases, the J end lost 2 bases, and 10 bases lay between the germline ends. This CDR3 region has 13 residues. From germline, CDR1 is SGHTA and CDR2 FQGNSA. Written as DNA, the CDR3 is TGTGCCAGCAGCAGAGACCCTGCCTACGAGCAGTACTTC. As protein: CASSRDPAYEQYF.

J is TRBJ1-1 and V is TRBV7-9; 7 nucleotides line up with TRBD1. The CDR3 covers 18 residues. Germline lookup yields CDR1 SEHNR and CDR2 FQNEAQ (reference sequence). J gave up 0 bases and V 3 bases, and 13 bases lay outside the gene matches. CDR3 DNA: TGTGCCAGCAGCTTTTTAGGACCGCGGACAGGCCTGAACACTGAAGCTTTCTTT. Protein: CASSFLGPRTGLNTEAFF.

Of note for this clone: A junction boundary mismatches the germline segment, possibly from a read error. The chain carries TRBV10-3 and TRBJ2-5; weak D call: TRBD1 (6 bases). CDR3 size: 12 residues. Germline CDR1 and CDR2: ENHRY and SYGVKD. CDR3 residues: CAISDPGQSFHF. The CDR3 nucleotides read TGTGCCATCAGTGACCCCGGACAGTCTTTCCACTTC.

With respect to this clone: Other DNA sequences in the sample encode the same CDR3. This sequence joins TRBV19 and TRBJ2-2; D gene unclear. The V end lost 5 bases, the J end lost 5 bases, and 3 bases lay between the germline ends. Germline loops: CDR1 LNHDA, CDR2 SQIVND (reference sequence). The CDR3 totals 11 residues. The CDR3 nucleotides are TGTGCCAGTAGTCGAACCGGGGAGCTGTTTTTT. Encoded protein: CASSRTGELFF.

The chain couples TRBV19 to TRBJ2-7, with a possible D match to TRBD1 (5 bases). The length of the CDR3 is 15 residues. CDR1 and CDR2 from the germline V gene are LNHDA and SQIVND (reference sequence). V shed 3 bases and J shed 2 bases, with 14 bases lying between them. The DNA of the CDR3 is TGTGCCAGTAGTATCGCTAAAGGGGTAACCTACGAGCAGTACTTC. Translating gives CASSIAKGVTYEQYF.

Comments on this clone: This same CDR3 is encoded by further DNA sequences in the sample. The CDR3 DNA reads as TGTGCCAGCAGCAGAGGCCAAGAGACCCAGTACTTC. Translation gives CASSRGQETQYF. V usage is TRBV5-4 and J usage is TRBJ2-5; D unresolved. The V gene's germline CDR1 is SGHNT and CDR2 YYREEE (reference sequence). Trimming cost V 4 bases and J 1 base, with 5 bases left between them. The CDR3 covers 12 residues.

The chain uses TRBV7-2 and TRBJ2-7, with 8 positions matching TRBD2. V gave up 1 base and J gave up 3 bases; unmatched junction bases: 8. CDR1 is SGHTA, CDR2 FQGNSA, per germline. The CDR3 is 16 residues long. In nucleotides, the CDR3 is TGTGCCAGCAGCTTAGTCTACAGCGGGGGTATCTACGAGCAGTACTTC. This codes for CASSLVYSGGIYEQYF.

V usage is TRBV10-3 and J usage is TRBJ1-2; 9 bases align to TRBD1. CDR1 and CDR2 (germline): ENHRY, SYGVKD. The V segment lost 2 bases and the J segment 7 bases; nucleotides outside the gene matches: 2. The CDR3 has 13 amino acids. The CDR3 nucleotides are TGTGCCATCAGTGAGAGGGACAGGGCTGGCTACACCTTC. It specifies CAISERDRAGYTF.

This sequence joins TRBV2 and TRBJ1-2; D is possibly TRBD1 (6 bases). V gave up 6 bases and J gave up 2 bases, with 10 bases separating them. The CDR3 has 13 amino acids. The V gene's germline CDR1 is SNHLY and CDR2 FYNNEI. In nucleotides, the CDR3 is TGTGCCAGCAGAGTCGGACAGAACTATGGCTACACCTTC. Its protein is CASRVGQNYGYTF.

The V gene is TRBV5-1, the J gene TRBJ2-2; D might be TRBD2 (5 bases). Germline V CDR1 and CDR2: SGHRS, YFSETQ. The CDR3 contains 16 residues. Deletions cut 1 base from V and 1 base from J, with 11 bases between. The CDR3 protein is CASSLIARGNTGELFF. For the CDR3, the DNA is TGCGCCAGCAGCTTGATTGCTCGGGGGAACACCGGGGAGCTGTTTTTT.

The chain recombines TRBV5-1 with TRBJ2-5, with a possible D match to TRBD2 (6 bases). CDR3 length: 14 amino acids. V dropped 2 bases and J dropped 3 bases, with 11 bases sitting between them. From germline, CDR1 is SGHRS and CDR2 YFSETQ. Here the CDR3 reads CASSFSSVKETQYF. CDR3 bases: TGCGCCAGCAGCTTCTCTAGCGTTAAAGAGACCCAGTACTTC.

This clone occurred a few times. The V gene is TRBV28, the J gene TRBJ1-6; TRBD1 might be the D (5 bases). The CDR3 length is 13 residues. V was trimmed by 8 bases and J by 6 bases, leaving 11 bases between them. The V gene's germline CDR1 is MDHEN and CDR2 SYDVKM. The chain's CDR3 is CASGYRSNSPLHF. The CDR3 region has the DNA TGTGCCAGCGGATACAGGAGTAATTCACCCCTCCACTTT.

J is TRBJ2-3 and V is TRBV5-1; maybe TRBD2 (6 bases). Germline values: CDR1 SGHRS, CDR2 YFSETQ. The CDR3 is 16 amino acids. V lost 5 bases, J lost 1 base, and 17 bases lay in between. This chain's CDR3 is CASRVGGRSGTDTQYF. DNA of the CDR3: TGCGCCAGCAGAGTAGGTGGGAGGTCCGGCACAGATACGCAGTATTTT. Drawing the rest from reference TRBV5-1 and TRBJ2-3, the complete variable domain is KAGVTQTPRYLIKTRGQQVTLSCSPISGHRSVSWYQQTPGQGLQFLFEYFSETQRNKGNFPGRFSGRQFSNSRSEMNVSTLELGDSALYLCASRVGGRSGTDTQYFGPGTRLTVL.